These 8 T cell receptor beta chains were all obtained from the same sample, sequenced in a study of blood T cell repertoires in COVID-19. Here immunoSEQ multiplex PCR was the method, and the copy in TCRdb shows in-frame clones only, minus some. The sample consists of 200,000 or so clones, 88% of them appearing once. The sample consisted of peripheral blood. The receptors stem from a man aged 70-80 years with acute or convalescent COVID-19.

This rearrangement joins TRBV5-4 to TRBJ2-1, with TRBD2 matching 9 bases. CDR1 SGHNT and CDR2 YYREEE come from the germline V gene (reference sequence). This CDR3 is 17 amino acids long. V shed 2 bases, J shed 3 bases, and the junction held 9 bases outside the gene matches. CDR3 nucleotides: TGTGCCAGCAGCTTAGATCCGCTAGCGGGACTCTACAATGAGCAGTTCTTC. The encoded protein is CASSLDPLAGLYNEQFF.

The chain recombines TRBV12-5 with TRBJ2-5, with 9 bases identical to TRBD1. Germline assignment: CDR1 LGHNT and CDR2 FRNRAP. V gave up 1 base and J gave up 2 bases; unmatched junction bases: 2. The CDR3 contains 15 residues. The DNA of the CDR3 is TGTGCTAGTGGTTTGGGGACAGGGGAGCAAGAGACCCAGTACTTC. It encodes CASGLGTGEQETQYF.

The V and J genes are TRBV5-1 and TRBJ1-1, with D uncertain. Germline loops: CDR1 SGHRS, CDR2 YFSETQ. This CDR3 is 13 amino acids long. Trimming stripped 2 bases from V and 4 bases from J, with 9 bases between. CDR3: CASSLFGVTEAFF. CDR3 coding DNA: TGCGCCAGCAGCTTATTCGGGGTCACTGAAGCTTTCTTT.

Only a few counts were recorded for this clone. This chain uses TRBV19 with TRBJ2-2; the match to TRBD2 covers 9 bases. The CDR3 contains 19 residues. CDR1 and CDR2 from the germline V gene are LNHDA and SQIVND (reference sequence). The trim removed 0 bases at V and 2 bases at J, leaving 10 bases unmatched. The CDR3 sequence: CASSIDAVRLAGNTGELFF. The CDR3 coding sequence is TGTGCCAGTAGTATAGACGCCGTAAGGCTAGCGGGAAACACCGGGGAGCTGTTTTTT.

The rearrangement joins TRBV4-1 to TRBJ1-2, with D unclear. Between the trimmed V and J ends, which lost 0 bases and 8 bases, there was a span of 16 bases. The germline V gene has CDR1 MGHRA and CDR2 YSYEKL. This CDR3 region has 15 residues. The CDR3 sequence is CASSQDGGTWQGYTF. CDR3 nucleotide sequence: TGCGCCAGCAGCCAAGACGGCGGCACTTGGCAAGGCTACACCTTC.

The chain links TRBV27 to TRBJ1-3; 7 bases align to TRBD1. This CDR3 region has 16 residues. The trim removed 4 bases at V and 2 bases at J, leaving 8 bases unmatched. Per germline, CDR1 MNHEY and CDR2 SMNVEV (reference sequence). CDR3 DNA sequence: TGTGCCAGCAGTTCAAGGGGGCGAGGCCCTGGAAACACCATATATTTT. It specifies CASSSRGRGPGNTIYF.

The rearrangement uses TRBV19 and TRBJ1-6; 8 bases agree with TRBD1. This CDR3 comprises 17 residues. The germline V gene has CDR1 LNHDA and CDR2 SQIVND (reference sequence). V gave up 9 bases and J gave up 9 bases; unmatched junction bases: 19. CDR3 loop: CASSDRASSLWSSPLHF. The CDR3, as DNA: TGTGCCAGCTCGGACAGGGCAAGCTCCCTCTGGAGTTCACCCCTCCACTTT.

The CDR3 nucleotides are TGCAGCGGGCGGGGACTAGCGGGATCTGGTACCGGGGAGCTGTTTTTT. It specifies CSGRGLAGSGTGELFF. The genes are TRBV29-1 and TRBJ2-2; 13 bases are shared with TRBD2. This CDR3 has 16 amino acids. V was pared by 7 bases and J by 5 bases, with 10 bases of the junction left unmatched. Per germline, CDR1 SQVTM and CDR2 ANQGSEA.